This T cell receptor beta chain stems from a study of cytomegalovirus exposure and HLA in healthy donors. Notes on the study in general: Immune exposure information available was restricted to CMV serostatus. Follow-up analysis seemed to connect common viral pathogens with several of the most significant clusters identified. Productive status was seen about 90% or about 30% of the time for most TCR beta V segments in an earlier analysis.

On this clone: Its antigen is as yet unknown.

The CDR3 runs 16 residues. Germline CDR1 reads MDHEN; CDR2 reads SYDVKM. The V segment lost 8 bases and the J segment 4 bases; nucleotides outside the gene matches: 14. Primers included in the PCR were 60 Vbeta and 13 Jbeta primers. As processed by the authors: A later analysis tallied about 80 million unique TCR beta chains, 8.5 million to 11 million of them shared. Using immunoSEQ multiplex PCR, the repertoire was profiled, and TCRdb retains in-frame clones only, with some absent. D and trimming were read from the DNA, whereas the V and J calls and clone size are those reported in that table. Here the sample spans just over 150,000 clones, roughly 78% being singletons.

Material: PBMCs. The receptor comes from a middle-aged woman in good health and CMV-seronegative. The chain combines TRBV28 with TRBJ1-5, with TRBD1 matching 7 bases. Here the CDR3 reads CASGREGDRGNQPQHF. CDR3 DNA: TGTGCCAGCGGGCGGGAGGGGGACAGAGGAAATCAGCCCCAGCATTTT.